Shown below are 17 T cell receptor beta chains from a single sample sequenced in a study of cytomegalovirus exposure and HLA in healthy donors. Only in-frame clones appear in the TCRdb table, and some are missing; sequencing was by immunoSEQ multiplex PCR. Found here are about 330,000 clones, about nine tenths of them singletons; the top ten hold about 1.2%. Source material: PBMCs. These receptors all come from a woman in her twenties or thirties in good health and CMV-seropositive.

J is TRBJ1-1 and V is TRBV28; D may be TRBD1 (5 bases). Deletions cut 5 bases from V and 0 bases from J, with 16 bases between. The CDR3 consists of 16 residues. Germline V gene sequence: CDR1 MDHEN, CDR2 SYDVKM. CDR3 DNA: TGTGCCAGCAGTCTCGGACACTTCAACATGAACACTGAAGCTTTCTTT. Its protein is CASSLGHFNMNTEAFF.

The J gene is TRBJ2-7, the V gene TRBV5-4; weak D call: TRBD2 (6 bases). Germline V lookup: CDR1 SGHNT, CDR2 YYREEE (reference sequence). The CDR3 covers 16 residues. Trimming took 5 bases from V and 3 from J, leaving 21 bases between them. CDR3 protein: CASSSKIHGGNYEQYF. DNA of the CDR3: TGTGCCAGCAGTTCTAAAATTCACGGGGGAAACTACGAGCAGTACTTC.

The chain combines TRBV28 with TRBJ2-7; TRBD1 is a possible D gene (6 bases). V was trimmed by 6 bases and J by 3 bases, leaving 12 bases between them. This CDR3 comprises 13 residues. CDR1 is MDHEN, CDR2 SYDVKM, per germline. This CDR3 reads CASSPQTGYEQYF. The CDR3 region has the DNA TGTGCCAGCAGCCCTCAGACAGGCTACGAGCAGTACTTC.

The chain carries TRBV5-1 and TRBJ1-5; TRBD1 matches 7 bases. From germline, CDR1 is SGHRS and CDR2 YFSETQ. The CDR3 is 15 amino acids. The V segment lost 4 bases and the J segment 0 bases; nucleotides outside the gene matches: 4. In DNA form, the CDR3 reads TGCGCCAGCAGCCTTTCAGGGGGTAGCAATCAGCCCCAGCATTTT. Residues: CASSLSGGSNQPQHF.

The rearrangement links TRBV11-2 to TRBJ1-5, with D perhaps TRBD1 (5 bases). Germline CDR1 and CDR2: SGHAT and FQNNGV. The CDR3 is 13 residues long. Between the trimmed V and J ends, which lost 5 bases and 5 bases, there was a span of 10 bases. The CDR3 region is CASSPAGHQPQHF. CDR3 coding DNA: TGTGCCAGCAGCCCCGCAGGGCATCAGCCCCAGCATTTT.

This clone has a single count. The gene calls are TRBV2 and TRBJ1-5; no firm D call. V dropped 2 bases and J dropped 3 bases, with 14 bases sitting between them. Germline lookup yields CDR1 SNHLY and CDR2 FYNNEI. The CDR3 has 16 residues. The CDR3 region has the DNA TGTGCCAGCAGTGAAATCGGTCGGTCTTTCAATCAGCCCCAGCATTTT. This translates into CASSEIGRSFNQPQHF. Full variable domain (missing parts from reference TRBV2 and TRBJ1-5): EPEVTQTPSHQVTQMGQEVILRCVPISNHLYFYWYRQILGQKVEFLVSFYNNEISEKSEIFDDQFSVERPDGSNFTLKIRSTKLEDSAMYFCASSEIGRSFNQPQHFGDGTRLSIL.

The V and J genes are TRBV5-1 and TRBJ2-5, with D unclear. The V end was cut by 6 bases, the J end by 1 base, with 19 bases between. This CDR3 is built from 16 residues. CDR1 and CDR2 from the germline V gene are SGHRS and YFSETQ. The CDR3 here is CASKPQPSAPQETQYF. CDR3 coding DNA: TGCGCCAGCAAACCACAGCCCAGCGCCCCCCAAGAGACCCAGTACTTC. Full variable domain (remainder filled in from reference TRBV5-1 and TRBJ2-5): KAGVTQTPRYLIKTRGQQVTLSCSPISGHRSVSWYQQTPGQGLQFLFEYFSETQRNKGNFPGRFSGRQFSNSRSEMNVSTLELGDSALYLCASKPQPSAPQETQYFGPGTRLLVL.

The chain employs TRBV7-9 and TRBJ2-2; D gene ambiguous. The V end was cut by 6 bases, the J end by 3 bases, with 8 bases between. The germline gives CDR1 SEHNR, CDR2 FQNEAQ (reference sequence). The CDR3 consists of 13 residues. CDR3 in amino acids: CASSKRDTGELFF. The CDR3 bases are TGTGCCAGCAGTAAGCGCGACACCGGGGAGCTGTTTTTT.

This clone is a singleton in its sample. CDR3 DNA: TGCGCCAGCAGCCAGGGGGGGGGCTCGGGTGAAAAACTGTTTTTT. Encoded protein: CASSQGGGSGEKLFF. The rearrangement links TRBV4-3 to TRBJ1-4, with D possibly TRBD1 on 6 matching bases. V was clipped by 3 bases and J by 7 bases, with 15 bases between them. Germline V lookup: CDR1 LGHNA, CDR2 YSLEER. The CDR3 sequence is 15 residues long.

Only one count was recorded for this clone. The J gene is TRBJ2-7, the V gene TRBV6-5, with 7 bases that match TRBD2. CDR3 length equals 13 residues. With 2 bases clipped from V and 4 bases from J, the junction kept 2 bases outside the gene matches. Germline-derived CDR1 and CDR2 are MNHEY and SVGAGI. As DNA, the CDR3 is TGTGCCAGCAGTTACGGGGGGGAATACGAGCAGTACTTC. It is translated as CASSYGGEYEQYF.

This clone was picked up a small number of times. The chain couples TRBV19 to TRBJ2-7, with 11 nucleotides matching TRBD1. This CDR3 comprises 13 residues. Germline CDR1 reads LNHDA; CDR2 reads SQIVND (reference sequence). V shed 6 bases, J shed 6 bases, and the junction held 4 bases outside the gene matches. The CDR3 DNA is TGTGCCAGTAGCGCCGGGACAGGGGGCGAGCAGTACTTC. Its translation: CASSAGTGGEQYF.

This clone was seen once. The rearrangement uses TRBV5-1 and TRBJ1-3, with D possibly matching TRBD1 (6 bases). The CDR3 contains 14 residues. The germline CDR1 and CDR2 sequences are SGHRS and YFSETQ. V was cut by 0 bases and J by 2 bases, with 6 bases left in between. The CDR3 DNA is TGCGCCAGCAGCTTGGCAGGGGCTGGAAACACCATATATTTT. Its translation: CASSLAGAGNTIYF.

V usage is TRBV28 and J usage is TRBJ2-1, with D perhaps matching TRBD2 (5 bases). The CDR3 loop spans 13 amino acids. The V gene's germline CDR1 is MDHEN and CDR2 SYDVKM. Deletions cut 3 bases from V and 9 bases from J, with 12 bases between. The CDR3 DNA sequence: TGTGCCAGCAGTTTTGTGGGGAGCGGTGAGCAGTTCTTC. Its translation is CASSFVGSGEQFF.

The chain combines TRBV27 with TRBJ1-2; TRBD1 aligns across 7 bases. Trimming removed 5 bases from V and 8 bases from J; junction bases left unmatched: 17. The length of the CDR3 is 16 residues. Germline assignment: CDR1 MNHEY and CDR2 SMNVEV (reference sequence). The CDR3 reads CASSLDADRAGKGYTF. CDR3 in DNA: TGTGCCAGCAGTCTCGACGCCGACAGGGCAGGGAAGGGCTACACCTTC.

The chain combines TRBV13 with TRBJ1-1, with a tentative D call TRBD1 (5 bases). Germline-derived CDR1 and CDR2 are PRHDT and FYEKMQ (reference sequence). The CDR3 length is 15 residues. V was trimmed by 2 bases and J by 3 bases, leaving 13 bases between them. The CDR3 spells CASSLWGEGDTEAFF. For the CDR3, the DNA is TGTGCCAGCAGCTTATGGGGGGAGGGCGACACTGAAGCTTTCTTT. Combining the CDR3 with reference TRBV13 and TRBJ1-1 gives the whole variable domain AAGVIQSPRHLIKEKRETATLKCYPIPRHDTVYWYQQGPGQDPQFLISFYEKMQSDKGSIPDRFSAQQFSDYHSELNMSSLELGDSALYFCASSLWGEGDTEAFFGQGTRLTVV.

In its sample, this clone was seen once. This chain uses TRBV18 with TRBJ1-1; no definite D call. The CDR3 has 14 residues. Germline V gene data show CDR1 as KGHSH and CDR2 as LQKENI. V lost 2 bases, J lost 8 bases, and 15 bases lay in between. CDR3 residues: CASSPDMLGSEAFF. The DNA for the CDR3 is TGTGCCAGCTCACCAGACATGTTGGGGAGCGAAGCTTTCTTT.

The rearrangement joins TRBV27 to TRBJ1-5; 7 bases match TRBD1. This CDR3 spans 14 amino acids. From germline, CDR1 is MNHEY and CDR2 SMNVEV (reference sequence). The J segment lost 6 bases and the V segment lost 6 bases, leaving 8 bases of the junction unmatched. The CDR3 here is CASSLGTVGQPQHF. The CDR3 bases are TGTGCCAGCAGCCTAGGGACAGTGGGTCAGCCCCAGCATTTT.